The sequence of this T cell receptor beta chain was determined in a study of blood T cells in healthy people across ages. Study findings and constraints: A strong correlation was seen between TCR beta diversity and naive T cell percentage. Higher diversity and more naive CD4+ cells were features of long-lived donors, compared to aged donors.

Trimming left V 5 bases short and J 7 bases short, with 15 bases between. CDR3 length equals 14 residues. Germline-derived CDR1 and CDR2 are SNHLY and FYNNEI. The sample holds a few counts of this clonotype. Its antigen is currently unknown. It was with a sample-barcoded 5' primer and a J-beta primer mix that a second PCR of roughly 7 to 11 cycles was run. Each TCR beta cDNA got a 12-nucleotide random molecular identifier. TCRdb reanalysed the 5' RACE reads using MiXCR and keeps one entry per CDR3 protein. The table lists hundreds of thousands of distinct CDR3 sequences, nearly 60% of them singletons, with about 20% in the top ten.

The chain joins TRBV2 to TRBJ1-5, with a tentative D call TRBD1 (6 bases). This sequence was found in a man aged 25-45 years in good health. The material sequenced was blood. The CDR3 bases are TGTGCCAGCAGTCAGCAGGGGAACAGGCAGCCCCAGCATTTT. It codes for CASSQQGNRQPQHF.